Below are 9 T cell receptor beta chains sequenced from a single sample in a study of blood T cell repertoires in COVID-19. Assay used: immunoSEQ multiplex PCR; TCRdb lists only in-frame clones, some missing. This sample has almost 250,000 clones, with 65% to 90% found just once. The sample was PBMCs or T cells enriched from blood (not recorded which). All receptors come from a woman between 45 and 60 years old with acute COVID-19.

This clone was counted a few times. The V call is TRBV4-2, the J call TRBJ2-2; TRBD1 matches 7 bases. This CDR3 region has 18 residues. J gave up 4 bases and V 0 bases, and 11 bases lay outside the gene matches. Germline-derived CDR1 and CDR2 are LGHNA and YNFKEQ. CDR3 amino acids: CASSQEGRGRVLTGELFF. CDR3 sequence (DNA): TGTGCCAGCAGCCAAGAGGGAAGGGGGCGGGTCCTCACCGGGGAGCTGTTTTTT.

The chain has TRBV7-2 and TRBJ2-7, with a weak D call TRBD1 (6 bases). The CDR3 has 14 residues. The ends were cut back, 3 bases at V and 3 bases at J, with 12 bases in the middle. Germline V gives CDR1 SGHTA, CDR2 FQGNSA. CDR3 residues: CASSFTGKYYEQYF. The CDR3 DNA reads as TGTGCCAGCAGCTTCACAGGGAAGTACTACGAGCAGTACTTC. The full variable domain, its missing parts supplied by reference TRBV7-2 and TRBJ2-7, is GAGVSQSPSNKVTEKGKDVELRCDPISGHTALYWYRQSLGQGLEFLIYFQGNSAPDKSGLPSDRFSAERTGGSVSTLTIQRTQQEDSAVYLCASSFTGKYYEQYFGPGTRLTVT.

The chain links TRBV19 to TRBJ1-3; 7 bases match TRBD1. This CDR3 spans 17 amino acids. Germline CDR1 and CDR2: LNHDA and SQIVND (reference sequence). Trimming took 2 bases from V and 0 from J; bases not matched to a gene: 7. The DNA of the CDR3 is TGTGCCAGTAGTATATACCTGGGACAGTCCTCTGGAAACACCATATATTTT. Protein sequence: CASSIYLGQSSGNTIYF.

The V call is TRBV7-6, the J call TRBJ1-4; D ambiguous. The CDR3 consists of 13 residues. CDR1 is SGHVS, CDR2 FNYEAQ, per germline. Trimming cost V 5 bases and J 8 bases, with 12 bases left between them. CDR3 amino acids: CASSQLRGEKLFF. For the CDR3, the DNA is TGTGCCAGCAGCCAATTGAGAGGCGAAAAACTGTTTTTT.

The CDR3 DNA follows: TGCGCCAGCAGCCAAGATCCCAGGGGGGCCTCCTACAATGAGCAGTTCTTC. The encoded protein is CASSQDPRGASYNEQFF. The rearrangement uses TRBV4-1 and TRBJ2-1; a weak D match, TRBD1 (7 bases). Between the trimmed V and J ends, which lost 0 bases and 0 bases, there was a span of 12 bases. This CDR3 spans 17 amino acids. The germline gives CDR1 MGHRA, CDR2 YSYEKL.

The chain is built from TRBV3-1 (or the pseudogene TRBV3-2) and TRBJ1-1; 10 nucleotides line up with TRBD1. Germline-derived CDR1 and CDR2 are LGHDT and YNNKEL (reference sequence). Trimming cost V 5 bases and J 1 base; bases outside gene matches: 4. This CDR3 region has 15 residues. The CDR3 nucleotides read TGTGCCAGCAGCTTACGGACAGGGGGGAACACTGAAGCTTTCTTT. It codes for CASSLRTGGNTEAFF.

The CDR3 sequence: CASRGQGGNIQYF. CDR3 in DNA: TGTGCCAGCAGAGGACAGGGAGGAAACATTCAGTACTTC. The gene calls are TRBV6-5 and TRBJ2-4, with 8 bases fitting TRBD1. Trimming at V came to 6 bases and at J to 6 bases, leaving 4 bases not matched to a gene. The germline CDR1 and CDR2 sequences are MNHEY and SVGAGI. The CDR3 is 13 residues long.

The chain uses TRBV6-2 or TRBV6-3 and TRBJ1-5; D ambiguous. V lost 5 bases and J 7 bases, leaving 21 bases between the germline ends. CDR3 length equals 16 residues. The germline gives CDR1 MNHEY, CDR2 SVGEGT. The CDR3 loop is CASSNLPDGINQPQHF. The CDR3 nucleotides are TGTGCCAGCAGTAACCTTCCCGACGGGATAAACCAGCCCCAGCATTTT.

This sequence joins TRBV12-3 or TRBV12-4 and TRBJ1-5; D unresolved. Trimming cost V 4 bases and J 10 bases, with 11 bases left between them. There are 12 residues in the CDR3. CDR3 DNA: TGTGCCAGCAGTTCTAACTCGGGACCCCAGCATTTT. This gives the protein CASSSNSGPQHF.